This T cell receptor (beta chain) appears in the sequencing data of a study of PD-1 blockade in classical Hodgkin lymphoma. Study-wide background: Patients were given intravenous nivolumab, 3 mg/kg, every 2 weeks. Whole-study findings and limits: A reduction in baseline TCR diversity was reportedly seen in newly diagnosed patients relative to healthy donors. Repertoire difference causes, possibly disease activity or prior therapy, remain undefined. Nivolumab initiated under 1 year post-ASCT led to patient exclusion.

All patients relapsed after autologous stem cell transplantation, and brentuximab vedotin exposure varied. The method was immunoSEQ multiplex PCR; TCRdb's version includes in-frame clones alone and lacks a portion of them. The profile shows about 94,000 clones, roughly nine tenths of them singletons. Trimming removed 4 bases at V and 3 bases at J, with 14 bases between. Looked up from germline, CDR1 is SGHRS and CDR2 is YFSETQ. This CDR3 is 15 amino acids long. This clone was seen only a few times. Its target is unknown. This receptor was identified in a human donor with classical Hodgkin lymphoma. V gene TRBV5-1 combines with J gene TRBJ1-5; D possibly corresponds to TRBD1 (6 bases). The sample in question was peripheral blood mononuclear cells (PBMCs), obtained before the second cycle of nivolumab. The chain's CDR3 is CASSRTGQINQPQHF. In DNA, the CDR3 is TGCGCCAGCAGCCGAACGGGACAAATCAATCAGCCCCAGCATTTT.